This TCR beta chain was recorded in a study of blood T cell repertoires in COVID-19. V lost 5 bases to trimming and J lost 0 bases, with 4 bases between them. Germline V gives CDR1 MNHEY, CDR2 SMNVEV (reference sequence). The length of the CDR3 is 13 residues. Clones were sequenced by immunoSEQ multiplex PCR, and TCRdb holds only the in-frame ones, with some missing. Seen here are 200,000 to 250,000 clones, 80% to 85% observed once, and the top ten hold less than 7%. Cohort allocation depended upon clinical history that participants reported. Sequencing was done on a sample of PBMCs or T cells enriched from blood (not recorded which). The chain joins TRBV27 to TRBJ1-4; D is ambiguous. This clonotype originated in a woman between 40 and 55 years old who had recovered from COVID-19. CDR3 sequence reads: CASSTATNEKLFF. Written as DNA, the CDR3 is TGTGCCAGCAGTACAGCAACTAATGAAAAACTGTTTTTT.